This TCR beta chain was identified in a study of siplizumab effects on memory and regulatory T cells. Sequencing used immunoSEQ multiplex PCR; TCRdb keeps in-frame clones, though not all of them. Of over 100,000 clones in the sample, roughly 94% were seen once. The TCR sequence derives from a human donor in good health. The sample comprised Tregs sorted from blood.

The CDR3 sequence: CASSKGSRGGRDYGYTF. For the CDR3, the DNA is TGTGCCAGTAGTAAAGGGAGTCGCGGGGGCCGGGACTATGGCTACACCTTC. V usage is TRBV19 and J usage is TRBJ1-2; maybe TRBD1 (6 bases). V dropped 4 bases and J dropped 3 bases, with 21 bases sitting between them. This CDR3 comprises 17 residues. Per germline, CDR1 LNHDA and CDR2 SQIVND (reference sequence).